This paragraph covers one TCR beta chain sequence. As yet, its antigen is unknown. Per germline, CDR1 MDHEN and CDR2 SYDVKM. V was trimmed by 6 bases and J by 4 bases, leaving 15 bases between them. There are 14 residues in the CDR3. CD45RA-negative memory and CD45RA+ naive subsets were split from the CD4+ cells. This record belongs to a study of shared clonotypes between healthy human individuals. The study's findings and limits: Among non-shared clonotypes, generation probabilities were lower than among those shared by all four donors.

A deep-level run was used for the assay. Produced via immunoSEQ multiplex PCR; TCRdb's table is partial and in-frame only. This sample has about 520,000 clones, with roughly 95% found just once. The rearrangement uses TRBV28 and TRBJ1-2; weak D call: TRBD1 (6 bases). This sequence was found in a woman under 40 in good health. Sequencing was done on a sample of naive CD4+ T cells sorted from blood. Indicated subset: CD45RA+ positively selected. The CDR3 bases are TGTGCCAGCAGCCTAACAGGGTTGGGCTATGGCTACACCTTC. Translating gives CASSLTGLGYGYTF.